This TCR beta chain stems from a study of CD8 T cells in Susac syndrome. General observations from the study: The study acknowledged a relatively small number of individuals in its TCR sequencing and HLA analysis.

After extraction with the RNeasy kit, 0.5 to 1 ug of the RNA was reverse transcribed using random hexamers. By means of immunoSEQ multiplex PCR, TCR beta CDR3 spanning 54 Vbeta and 13 Jbeta underwent amplification. One entry per CDR3 protein, called by TCRdb with MiXCR from the immunoSEQ multiplex PCR reads. Counted here are about 150,000 distinct CDR3 sequences, 94% occurring once; the ten biggest clones make up 0.075% to 0.1%. CDR1 and CDR2 (germline): SGDLS, YYNGEE. V lost 0 bases and J lost 7, with 4 bases in between. This CDR3 is 12 amino acids long. Concerning this clonotype: Its antigen is still unknown.

Negative isolation was used for CD8+ and CD4+ T cells and FACS enrichment for TEMRA cells. The V call is TRBV9, the J call TRBJ2-2; D uncertain. Sequencing input: CD4+ T cells from PBMCs. This TCR came from a human donor in good health. DNA for the CDR3: TGTGCCAGCAGCGTAGTCAGCGGGGAGCTGTTTTTT. Amino acids: CASSVVSGELFF.